The 23 T cell receptor beta chains in this list originate from one sample, sequenced in a study of blood T cell repertoires in COVID-19. The assay was immunoSEQ multiplex PCR, and TCRdb's table has in-frame clones only and misses some. Of 200,000 to 300,000 clones in the sample, 84% were seen once. Sequencing used peripheral blood. These receptors were obtained from a man aged 45-60 years with acute or convalescent COVID-19.

The rearrangement links TRBV5-5 to TRBJ1-5; possibly TRBD1 for D (6 bases). Germline V CDR1 and CDR2: SGHKS, YYEKEE (reference sequence). V lost 0 bases, J lost 4 bases, and 11 bases lay in between. The CDR3 loop spans 15 amino acids. This CDR3 reads CASSLGTEINQPQHF. The CDR3 DNA is TGTGCCAGCAGCTTGGGGACAGAAATAAATCAGCCCCAGCATTTT. Together with reference TRBV5-5 and TRBJ1-5, the CDR3 gives the full variable domain: DAGVTQSPTHLIKTRGQQVTLRCSPISGHKSVSWYQQVLGQGPQFIFQYYEKEERGRGNFPDRFSARQFPNYSSELNVNALLLGDSALYLCASSLGTEINQPQHFGDGTRLSIL.

The V and J genes are TRBV7-9 and TRBJ1-1, with 8 bases fitting TRBD1. The CDR3 sequence is 12 residues long. V shed 5 bases, J shed 6 bases, and the junction held 2 bases outside the gene matches. Germline CDR1 is SEHNR and CDR2 is FQNEAQ (reference sequence). DNA of the CDR3: TGTGCCAGCAGCGCACAGGGGGCTGAAGCTTTCTTT. Translating it yields CASSAQGAEAFF.

The chain combines TRBV4-1 with TRBJ1-5; no clear D. Germline assignment: CDR1 MGHRA and CDR2 YSYEKL. The CDR3 contains 14 residues. Trimming shortened V by 0 bases and J by 6 bases, and 9 bases separated the two germline ends. The chain's CDR3 is CASSQDRGGQPQHF. Written as DNA, the CDR3 is TGCGCCAGCAGCCAAGATCGAGGAGGTCAGCCCCAGCATTTT.

This clone was counted once. J is TRBJ2-1 and V is TRBV5-6, with a weak D call TRBD1 (6 bases). V lost 2 bases, J lost 0 bases, and 9 bases lay in between. Looked up from germline, CDR1 is SGHDT and CDR2 is YYEEEE. This CDR3 contains 15 residues. The CDR3 sequence: CASSFGTSSYNEQFF. The CDR3, as DNA: TGTGCCAGCAGCTTCGGGACAAGCTCCTACAATGAGCAGTTCTTC. Based on the CDR3 plus reference TRBV5-6 and TRBJ2-1, the full variable domain is DAGVTQSPTHLIKTRGQQVTLRCSPKSGHDTVSWYQQALGQGPQFIFQYYEEEERQRGNFPDRFSGHQFPNYSSELNVNALLLGDSALYLCASSFGTSSYNEQFFGPGTRLTVL.

The V and J genes are TRBV4-1 and TRBJ2-7; D may be TRBD2 (6 bases). V lost 4 bases and J 5 bases, leaving 21 bases between the germline ends. The germline V gene encodes CDR1 MGHRA and CDR2 YSYEKL. The CDR3 has 16 residues. The CDR3 DNA sequence: TGCGCCAGCAGCCCGACGGCAATGGGACTTTTCCACGAGCAGTACTTC. It specifies CASSPTAMGLFHEQYF.

This chain uses TRBV2 with TRBJ1-5, with D unresolved. The CDR3 has 14 amino acids. V lost 5 bases, J lost 3 bases, and 11 bases lay in between. The germline V gene has CDR1 SNHLY and CDR2 FYNNEI. DNA for the CDR3: TGTGCCAGCAGTCGGGATAGGAACAATCAGCCCCAGCATTTT. Its protein is CASSRDRNNQPQHF.

This chain links TRBV20-1 with TRBJ1-2; 7 bases align to TRBD1. J lost 2 bases, V lost 3 bases, and 6 bases had no gene match. Germline CDR1 reads DFQATT; CDR2 reads SNEGSKA (reference sequence). This CDR3 has 14 residues. The CDR3 nucleotides read TGCAGTGCTAGTAAGACAGGGCCGAACTATGGCTACACCTTC. This gives the protein CSASKTGPNYGYTF.

CDR3 coding DNA: TGTGCCAGCAGCTTGTTGTCAGGGGTACAGCCCCAGCATTTT. Its protein is CASSLLSGVQPQHF. The chain joins TRBV5-8 to TRBJ1-5, with a weak D call TRBD1 (6 bases). V dropped 1 base and J dropped 7 bases, with 12 bases sitting between them. CDR3 size: 14 residues. Germline CDR1 is SGHTS and CDR2 is YDEGEE.

The chain recombines TRBV12-1 with TRBJ1-4; TRBD1, the table's D call, lacks a check against the DNA. TRBV12-1 is a known pseudogene. The CDR3 covers 14 residues. DNA for the CDR3: TGTGCCAGCATACCAAGGGACATCGATGAAAAACTGTTTTTT. Protein sequence: CASIPRDIDEKLFF.

The V call is TRBV6-5, the J call TRBJ1-1; no reliable D call. The CDR3 extends over 13 amino acids. Trimming cost V 6 bases and J 7 bases, with 15 bases left between them. The germline V gene has CDR1 MNHEY and CDR2 SVGAGI. CDR3 in amino acids: CASRPTLRGEAFF. CDR3 bases: TGTGCCAGCAGACCGACCCTTAGAGGTGAAGCTTTCTTT.

This clone has only one observation. The chain links TRBV19 to TRBJ1-3, with 8 bases fitting TRBD1. Unmatched junction bases numbered 6, after V lost 5 bases and J lost 0 bases. CDR3 length: 16 residues. In germline, CDR1 is LNHDA, CDR2 SQIVND (reference sequence). As DNA, the CDR3 is TGTGCCAGTAGTTCCTCGGACAGGGTCTCTGGAAACACCATATATTTT. As protein: CASSSSDRVSGNTIYF.

The chain is built from TRBV14 and TRBJ2-3; D remains unclear. Trimming removed 0 bases at V and 1 base at J, with 11 bases between. The CDR3 is 16 amino acids. Germline CDR1 is SGHDN and CDR2 is FVKESK. The CDR3 region is CASSQESWAGTDTQYF. CDR3 coding DNA: TGTGCCAGCAGCCAAGAGTCCTGGGCAGGCACAGATACGCAGTATTTT.

The chain links TRBV3-1 (or the pseudogene TRBV3-2) to TRBJ1-5; D remains unclear. V lost 0 bases and J lost 7, with 13 bases in between. The CDR3 consists of 15 residues. Per the germline V gene, CDR1 is LGHDT and CDR2 is YNNKEL (reference sequence). The CDR3 loop reads CASSQDGGSSQPQHF. The CDR3 nucleotides are TGTGCCAGCAGCCAAGACGGCGGGAGCAGCCAGCCCCAGCATTTT.

The chain recombines TRBV5-1 with TRBJ2-7; 7 bases match TRBD1. V lost 4 bases and J lost 0; bases outside the gene matches: 10. The CDR3 runs to 16 residues. Germline values: CDR1 SGHRS, CDR2 YFSETQ. This CDR3 reads CASSPRDRISSYEQYF. As DNA, the CDR3 is TGCGCCAGCAGCCCCCGGGACAGAATAAGCTCCTACGAGCAGTACTTC.

This clone was found a few times. Other DNA variants within this sample encode the same CDR3. The V gene is TRBV5-1, the J gene TRBJ2-1, with TRBD2 as a possible D gene (6 bases). CDR1 SGHRS and CDR2 YFSETQ come from the germline V gene. With 2 bases removed from V and 0 bases from J, the gap between germline ends came to 9 bases. This CDR3 spans 15 amino acids. The CDR3 DNA reads as TGCGCCAGCAGCTTAGACGGGAGCTCCTACAATGAGCAGTTCTTC. It specifies CASSLDGSSYNEQFF. Based on the CDR3 plus reference TRBV5-1 and TRBJ2-1, the full variable domain is KAGVTQTPRYLIKTRGQQVTLSCSPISGHRSVSWYQQTPGQGLQFLFEYFSETQRNKGNFPGRFSGRQFSNSRSEMNVSTLELGDSALYLCASSLDGSSYNEQFFGPGTRLTVL.

This chain connects TRBV5-1 to TRBJ2-5; 7 positions agree with TRBD1. This CDR3 region has 15 residues. CDR1 is SGHRS and CDR2 is YFSETQ in the germline V gene. The junction had 6 bases not matched to a gene; V was cut back by 2 bases and J by 2 bases. The CDR3 nucleotides read TGCGCCAGCAGCTTCGGTCGACAGGGACAAGAGACCCAGTACTTC. Protein: CASSFGRQGQETQYF.

This rearrangement joins TRBV19 to TRBJ1-4, with TRBD1 identical over 9 bases. The V gene end was trimmed by 4 bases and the J gene end by 7 bases; junction bases not matched to a gene: 10. This CDR3 contains 16 residues. The germline V gene has CDR1 LNHDA and CDR2 SQIVND (reference sequence). The CDR3 nucleotides are TGTGCCAGTAGTAGTTTACAGGGGGCGCTTGGTGAAAAACTGTTTTTT. Amino acids: CASSSLQGALGEKLFF.

CDR3 nucleotides: TGTGCCTGGGAGACAGACAGGGCCACCGGGGAGCTGTTTTTT. Its translation is CAWETDRATGELFF. The V call is TRBV30, the J call TRBJ2-2, with 7 bases identical to TRBD1. CDR1 and CDR2 from the germline V gene are GTSNPN and SVGIG (reference sequence). The CDR3 spans 14 residues. The ends lost 5 bases at V and 4 bases at J; junction bases unmatched: 7.

The chain uses TRBV12-3 or TRBV12-4 and TRBJ2-3; D perhaps matches TRBD1 (5 bases). The CDR3 loop spans 13 amino acids. V lost 6 bases and J 4 bases, leaving 11 bases between the germline ends. This CDR3 reads CASRNRPADTQYF. CDR3 nucleotide sequence: TGTGCCAGCAGGAACAGGCCAGCAGATACGCAGTATTTT.

V and J are TRBV3-1 (or the pseudogene TRBV3-2) and TRBJ1-6, with unresolved D. The CDR3 spans 12 residues. Germline loops: CDR1 LGHDT, CDR2 YNNKEL (reference sequence). Trimming cost V 0 bases and J 12 bases, with 6 bases left between them. CDR3 amino acids: CASSQEAGPLHF. CDR3 coding DNA: TGTGCCAGCAGCCAAGAAGCGGGACCCCTCCACTTT.

The chain couples TRBV7-3 to TRBJ2-2; TRBD2 aligns across 9 bases. Germline V lookup: CDR1 SGHTA, CDR2 FQGTGA. The CDR3 runs 16 residues. V gave up 5 bases and J gave up 5 bases; unmatched junction bases: 9. The CDR3 is CASSPDAGGGTGELFF. Here the CDR3 DNA reads TGTGCCAGCAGCCCAGACGCGGGAGGGGGTACCGGGGAGCTGTTTTTT.

The V gene is TRBV30, the J gene TRBJ2-1; the D gene is possibly TRBD2 (6 bases). Trimming took 0 bases from V and 5 from J, leaving 11 bases between them. The CDR3 is made up of 14 amino acids. Germline V gene data show CDR1 as GTSNPN and CDR2 as SVGIG (reference sequence). The DNA of the CDR3 is TGTGCCTGGAGTGTCGGGGGAACCGACAATGAGCAGTTCTTC. It yields the protein CAWSVGGTDNEQFF.

This rearrangement joins TRBV24-1 to TRBJ2-2, with D perhaps matching TRBD1 or TRBD2 (6 bases each). Germline assignment: CDR1 KGHDR and CDR2 SFDVKD. There are 15 residues in the CDR3. The CDR3 bases are TGTGCGACCGGGGGATGGGACAAGAACACCGGGGAGCTGTTTTTT. Residues: CATGGWDKNTGELFF.